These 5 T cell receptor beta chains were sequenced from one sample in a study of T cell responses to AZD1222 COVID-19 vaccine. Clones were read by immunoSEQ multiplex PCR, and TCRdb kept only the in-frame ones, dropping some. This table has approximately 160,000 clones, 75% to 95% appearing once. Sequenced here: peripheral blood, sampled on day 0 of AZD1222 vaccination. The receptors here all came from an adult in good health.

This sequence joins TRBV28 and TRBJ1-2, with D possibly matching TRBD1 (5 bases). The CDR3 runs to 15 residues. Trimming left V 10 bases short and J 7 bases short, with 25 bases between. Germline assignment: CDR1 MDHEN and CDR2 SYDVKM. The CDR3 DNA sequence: TGTGCCACCAGGGAGCGGGGAACCGTTTTGGGTGGCTACACCTTC. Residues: CATRERGTVLGGYTF.

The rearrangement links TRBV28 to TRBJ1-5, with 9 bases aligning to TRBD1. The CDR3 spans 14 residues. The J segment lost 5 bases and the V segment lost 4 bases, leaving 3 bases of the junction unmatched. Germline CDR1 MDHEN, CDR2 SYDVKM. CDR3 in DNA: TGTGCCAGCAGTTCGGGACAGGGACATCAGCCCCAGCATTTT. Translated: CASSSGQGHQPQHF.

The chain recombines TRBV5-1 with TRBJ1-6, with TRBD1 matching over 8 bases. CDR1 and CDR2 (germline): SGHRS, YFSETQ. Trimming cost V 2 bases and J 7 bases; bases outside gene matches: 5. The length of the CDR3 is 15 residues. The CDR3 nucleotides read TGCGCCAGCAGCTTAGGGGACAGGCGGAATTCACCCCTCCACTTT. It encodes CASSLGDRRNSPLHF. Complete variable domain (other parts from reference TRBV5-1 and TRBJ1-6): KAGVTQTPRYLIKTRGQQVTLSCSPISGHRSVSWYQQTPGQGLQFLFEYFSETQRNKGNFPGRFSGRQFSNSRSEMNVSTLELGDSALYLCASSLGDRRNSPLHFGNGTRLTVT.

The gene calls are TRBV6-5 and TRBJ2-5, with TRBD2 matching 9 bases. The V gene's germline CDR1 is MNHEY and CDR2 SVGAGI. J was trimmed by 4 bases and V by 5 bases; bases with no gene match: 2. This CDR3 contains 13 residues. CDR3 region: CASSMTSGETQYF. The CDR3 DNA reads TGTGCCAGCAGTATGACTAGCGGAGAGACCCAGTACTTC.

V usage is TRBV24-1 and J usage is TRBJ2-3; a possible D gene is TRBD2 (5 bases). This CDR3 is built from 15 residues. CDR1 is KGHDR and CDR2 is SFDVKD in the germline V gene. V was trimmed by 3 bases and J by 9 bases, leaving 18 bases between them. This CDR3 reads CATSDTSNRAATQYF. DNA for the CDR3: TGTGCCACCAGTGATACCTCTAATCGAGCGGCGACGCAGTATTTT.